The 3 T cell receptor beta chains presented below share a single source sample, sequenced in a study of vaccination and CD4 T cells after COVID-19. Noted treatment: roughly 11-day PBMC culture with coronavirus spike peptide pools or control peptides (ViraFEST assay). Sequencing of the DNA from cultured CD4+ T cells was carried out with the Oncomine TCR Beta short-read assay. TCRdb passed the PCR reads through MiXCR, listing each CDR3 protein once. The sample includes some 13,000 distinct CDR3 sequences, 28% of them seen just once. For these TCRs, the target antigens are not known. Sequenced: cultured CD4+ T cells from blood. The receptors shown here come from a human donor with COVID-19.

This clonotype is judged large. The chain is built from TRBV7-2 and TRBJ2-7; TRBD1 is a possible D gene (6 bases). V dropped 5 bases and J dropped 4 bases, with 18 bases sitting between them. From germline, CDR1 is SGHTA and CDR2 FQGNSA. The CDR3 length is 15 residues. In DNA form, the CDR3 reads TGTGCCAGCAGCCAACGACAGGATGCGTGGTACGAGCAGTACTTC. Residues: CASSQRQDAWYEQYF.

This clonotype was seen more than once but under ten times. The chain employs TRBV7-9 and TRBJ1-6; tentative D call: TRBD1 (6 bases). Germline CDR1 reads SEHNR; CDR2 reads FQNEAQ (reference sequence). With 1 base removed from V and 6 bases from J, the gap between germline ends came to 13 bases. The CDR3 extends over 16 amino acids. The CDR3 DNA sequence: TGTGCCAGCAGCTTAGGGTCCAGGGGAGGTAATTCACCCCTCCACTTT. Translation gives CASSLGSRGGNSPLHF.

In its sample, this clonotype ranks as medium-sized (0.01 to 0.1%). The rearrangement joins TRBV10-3 to TRBJ2-5; D remains unclear. Germline-derived CDR1 and CDR2 are ENHRY and SYGVKD. V gave up 6 bases and J gave up 2 bases, with 10 bases separating them. This CDR3 has 13 amino acids. The CDR3 DNA sequence: TGTGCCATCAGACCCGGGTCGCAAGAGACCCAGTACTTC. Residues: CAIRPGSQETQYF.